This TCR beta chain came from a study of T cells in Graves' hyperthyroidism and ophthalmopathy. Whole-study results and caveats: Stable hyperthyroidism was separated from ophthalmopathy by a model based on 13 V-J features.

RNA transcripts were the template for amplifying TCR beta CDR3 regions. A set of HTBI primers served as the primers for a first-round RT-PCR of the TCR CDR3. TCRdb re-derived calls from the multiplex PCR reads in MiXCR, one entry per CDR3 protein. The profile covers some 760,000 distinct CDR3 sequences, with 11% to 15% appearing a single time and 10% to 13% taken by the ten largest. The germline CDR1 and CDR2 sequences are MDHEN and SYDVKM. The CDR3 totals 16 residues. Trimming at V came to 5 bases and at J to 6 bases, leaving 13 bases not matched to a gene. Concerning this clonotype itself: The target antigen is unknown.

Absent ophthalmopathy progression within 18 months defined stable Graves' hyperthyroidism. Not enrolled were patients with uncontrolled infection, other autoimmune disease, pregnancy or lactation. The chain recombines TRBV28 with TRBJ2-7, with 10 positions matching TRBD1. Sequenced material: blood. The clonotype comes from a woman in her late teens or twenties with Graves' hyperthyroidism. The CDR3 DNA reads TGTGCCAGCAGTCCTGCCCCGGGACAGGGGATACGCGAGCAGTACTTC. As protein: CASSPAPGQGIREQYF.